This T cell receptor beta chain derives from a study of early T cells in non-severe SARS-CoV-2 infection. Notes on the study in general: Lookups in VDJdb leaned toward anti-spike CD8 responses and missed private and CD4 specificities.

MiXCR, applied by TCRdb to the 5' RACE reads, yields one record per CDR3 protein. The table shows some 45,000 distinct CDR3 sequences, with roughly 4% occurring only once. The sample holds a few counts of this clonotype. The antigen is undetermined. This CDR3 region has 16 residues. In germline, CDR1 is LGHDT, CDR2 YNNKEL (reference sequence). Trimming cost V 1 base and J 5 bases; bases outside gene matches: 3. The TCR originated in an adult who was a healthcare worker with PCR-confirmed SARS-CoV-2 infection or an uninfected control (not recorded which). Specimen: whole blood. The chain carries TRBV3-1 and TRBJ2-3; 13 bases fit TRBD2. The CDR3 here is CASSQGGLAGEDTQYF. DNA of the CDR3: TGTGCCAGCAGCCAAGGCGGACTAGCGGGAGAAGATACGCAGTATTTT.